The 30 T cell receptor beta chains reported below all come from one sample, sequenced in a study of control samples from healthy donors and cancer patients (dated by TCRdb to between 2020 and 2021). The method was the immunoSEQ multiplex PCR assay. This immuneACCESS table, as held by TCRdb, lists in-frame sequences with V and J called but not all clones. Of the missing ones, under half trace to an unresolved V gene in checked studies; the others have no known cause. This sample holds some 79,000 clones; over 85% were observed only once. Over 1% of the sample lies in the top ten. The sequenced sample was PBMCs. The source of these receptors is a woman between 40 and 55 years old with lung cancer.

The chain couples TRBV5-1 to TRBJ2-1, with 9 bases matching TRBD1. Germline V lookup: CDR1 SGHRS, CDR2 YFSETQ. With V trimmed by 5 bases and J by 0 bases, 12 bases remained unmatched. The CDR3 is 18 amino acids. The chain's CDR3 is CASRGQGAGGSSYNEQFF. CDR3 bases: TGCGCCAGCAGGGGACAGGGAGCTGGCGGCAGCTCCTACAATGAGCAGTTCTTC.

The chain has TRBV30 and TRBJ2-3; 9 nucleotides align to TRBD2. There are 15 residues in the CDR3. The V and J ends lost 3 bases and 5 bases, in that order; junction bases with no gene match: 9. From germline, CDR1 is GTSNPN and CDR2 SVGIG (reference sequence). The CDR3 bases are TGTGCCTGGAGCGGAGCGGGGGGTCGCGGAGATACGCAGTATTTT. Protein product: CAWSGAGGRGDTQYF.

The CDR3 region has the DNA TGTGCCAGCAGCTCTGCGGACAACCCCTATGGCTACACCTTC. Amino acids: CASSSADNPYGYTF. This chain joins TRBV5-4 and TRBJ1-2, with D possibly being TRBD1 (5 bases). Germline loops: CDR1 SGHNT, CDR2 YYREEE (reference sequence). Trimming took 3 bases from V and 4 from J, leaving 13 bases between them. This CDR3 comprises 14 residues.

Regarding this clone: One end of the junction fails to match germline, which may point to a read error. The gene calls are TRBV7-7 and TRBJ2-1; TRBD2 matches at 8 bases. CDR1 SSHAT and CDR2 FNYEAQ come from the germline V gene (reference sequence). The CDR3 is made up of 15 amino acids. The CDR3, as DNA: TGTGCTAGCAGCCCGTTAACCGGGGGGGTCAATGAGCAGTTCTTC. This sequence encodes CASSPLTGGVNEQFF. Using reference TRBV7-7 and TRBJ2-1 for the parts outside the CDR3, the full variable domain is GAGVSQSPRYKVTKRGQDVTLRCDPISSHATLYWYQQALGQGPEFLTYFNYEAQPDKSGLPSDRFSAERPEGSISTLTIQRTEQRDSAMYRCASSPLTGGVNEQFFGPGTRLTVL.

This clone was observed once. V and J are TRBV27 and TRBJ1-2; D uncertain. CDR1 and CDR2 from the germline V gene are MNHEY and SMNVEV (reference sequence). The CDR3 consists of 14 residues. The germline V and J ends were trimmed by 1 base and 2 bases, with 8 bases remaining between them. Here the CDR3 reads CASSLLGQNYGYTF. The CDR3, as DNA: TGTGCCAGCAGTTTATTAGGGCAGAACTATGGCTACACCTTC.

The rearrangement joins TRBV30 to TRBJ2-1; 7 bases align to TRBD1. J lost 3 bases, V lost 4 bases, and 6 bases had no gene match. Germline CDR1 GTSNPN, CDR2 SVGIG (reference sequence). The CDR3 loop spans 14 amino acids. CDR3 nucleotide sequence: TGTGCCTGGACCCCACAGGGGCGCTACAATGAGCAGTTCTTC. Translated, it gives CAWTPQGRYNEQFF.

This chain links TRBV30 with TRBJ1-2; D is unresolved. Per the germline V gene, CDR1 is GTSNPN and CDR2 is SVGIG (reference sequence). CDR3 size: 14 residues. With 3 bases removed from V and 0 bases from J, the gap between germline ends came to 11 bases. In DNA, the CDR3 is TGTGCCTGGAGAGGAGATATAGCTAACTATGGCTACACCTTC. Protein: CAWRGDIANYGYTF.

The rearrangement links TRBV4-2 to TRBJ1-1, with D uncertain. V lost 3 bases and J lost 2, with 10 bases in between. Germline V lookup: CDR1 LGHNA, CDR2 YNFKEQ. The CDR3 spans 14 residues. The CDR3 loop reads CASSQESRNTEAFF. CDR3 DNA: TGTGCCAGCAGCCAGGAGTCCAGAAACACTGAAGCTTTCTTT.

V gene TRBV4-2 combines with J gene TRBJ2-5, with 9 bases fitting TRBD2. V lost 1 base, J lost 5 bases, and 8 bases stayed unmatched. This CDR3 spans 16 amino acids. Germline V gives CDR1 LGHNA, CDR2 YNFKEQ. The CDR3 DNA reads TGTGCCAGCAGCCAAGGTCTGCGGGGGGGCGAGGAGACCCAGTACTTC. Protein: CASSQGLRGGEETQYF.

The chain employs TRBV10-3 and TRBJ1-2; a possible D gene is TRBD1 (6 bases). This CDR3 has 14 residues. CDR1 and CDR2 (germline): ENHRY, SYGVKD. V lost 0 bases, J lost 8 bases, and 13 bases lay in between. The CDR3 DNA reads TGTGCCATCAGTGAGTCGGGGGGCCAAAACGGCTACACCTTC. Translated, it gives CAISESGGQNGYTF.

CDR3 sequence (DNA): TGCAGCGTTGGCGGGGGGAGTAGGAACACTGAAGCTTTCTTT. This sequence encodes CSVGGGSRNTEAFF. The chain recombines TRBV29-1 with TRBJ1-1, with D possibly TRBD1 on 5 matching bases. In germline, CDR1 is SQVTM, CDR2 ANQGSEA. The ends were cut back, 4 bases at V and 1 base at J, with 13 bases in the middle. The CDR3 totals 14 residues.

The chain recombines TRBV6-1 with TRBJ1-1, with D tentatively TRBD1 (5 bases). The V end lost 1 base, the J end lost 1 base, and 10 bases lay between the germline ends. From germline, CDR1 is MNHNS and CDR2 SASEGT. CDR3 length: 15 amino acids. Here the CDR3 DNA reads TGTGCCAGCAGTGAAGACTTTGGGGCGAACACTGAAGCTTTCTTT. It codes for CASSEDFGANTEAFF.

CDR3 residues: CASSYAGANQPQHF. The CDR3 coding sequence is TGTGCCAGCAGTTACGCGGGGGCTAATCAGCCCCAGCATTTT. The chain combines TRBV6-5 with TRBJ1-5, with D possibly matching TRBD1 (6 bases). Germline V gives CDR1 MNHEY, CDR2 SVGAGI. The CDR3 extends over 14 amino acids. Between the trimmed V and J ends, which lost 2 bases and 4 bases, there was a span of 9 bases.

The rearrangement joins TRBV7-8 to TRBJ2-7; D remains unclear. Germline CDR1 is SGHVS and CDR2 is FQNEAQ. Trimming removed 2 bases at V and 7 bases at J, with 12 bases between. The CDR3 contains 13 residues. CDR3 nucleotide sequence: TGTGCCAGCAGCTTACAGCCCCCCGGAGAGCAGTACTTC. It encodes CASSLQPPGEQYF.

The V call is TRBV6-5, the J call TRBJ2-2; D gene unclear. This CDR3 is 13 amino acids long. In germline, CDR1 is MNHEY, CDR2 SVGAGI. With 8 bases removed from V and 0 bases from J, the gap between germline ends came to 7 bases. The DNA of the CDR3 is TGTGCCAGCGCGGCCACGAACACCGGGGAGCTGTTTTTT. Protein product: CASAATNTGELFF.

This CDR3 is CASSSTGGKEKLFF. For the CDR3, the DNA is TGCGCCAGCAGCTCGACAGGGGGTAAGGAAAAACTGTTTTTT. The gene calls are TRBV5-1 and TRBJ1-4; 9 bases line up with TRBD1. V gave up 3 bases and J gave up 8 bases; unmatched junction bases: 5. The length of the CDR3 is 14 residues. CDR1 SGHRS and CDR2 YFSETQ come from the germline V gene.

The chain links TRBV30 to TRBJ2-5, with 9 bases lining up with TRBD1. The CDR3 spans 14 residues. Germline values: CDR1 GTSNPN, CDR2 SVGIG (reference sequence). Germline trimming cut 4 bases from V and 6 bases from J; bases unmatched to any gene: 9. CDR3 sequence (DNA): TGTGCCTGGAACCCACAGGGGGCGGAAAAGACCCAGTACTTC. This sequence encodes CAWNPQGAEKTQYF.

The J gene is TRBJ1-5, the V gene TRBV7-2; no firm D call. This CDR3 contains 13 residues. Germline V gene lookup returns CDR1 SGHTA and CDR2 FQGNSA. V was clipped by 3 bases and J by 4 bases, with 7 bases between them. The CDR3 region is CASSLPFNQPQHF. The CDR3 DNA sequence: TGTGCCAGCAGCTTGCCCTTTAATCAGCCCCAGCATTTT.

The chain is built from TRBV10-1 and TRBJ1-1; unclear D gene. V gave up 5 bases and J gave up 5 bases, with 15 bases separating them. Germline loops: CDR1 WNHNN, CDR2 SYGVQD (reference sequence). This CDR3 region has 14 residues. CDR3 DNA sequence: TGCGCCAGCAGTACCTCGGTAGGTCGTACTGAAGCTTTCTTT. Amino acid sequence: CASSTSVGRTEAFF.

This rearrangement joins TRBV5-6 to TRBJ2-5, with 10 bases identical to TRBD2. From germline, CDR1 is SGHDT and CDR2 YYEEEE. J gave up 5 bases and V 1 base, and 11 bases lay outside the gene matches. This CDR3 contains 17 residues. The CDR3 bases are TGTGCCAGCAGCTTGCTCCTACTAGCGGGGTCGGGTGAGACCCAGTACTTC. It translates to CASSLLLLAGSGETQYF.

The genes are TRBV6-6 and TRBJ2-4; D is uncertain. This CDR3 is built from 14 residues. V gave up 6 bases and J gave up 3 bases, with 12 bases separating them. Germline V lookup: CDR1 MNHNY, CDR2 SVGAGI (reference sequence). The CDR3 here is CASSTDRRKNIQYF. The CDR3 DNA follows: TGTGCCAGCAGCACGGACCGACGCAAAAACATTCAGTACTTC.

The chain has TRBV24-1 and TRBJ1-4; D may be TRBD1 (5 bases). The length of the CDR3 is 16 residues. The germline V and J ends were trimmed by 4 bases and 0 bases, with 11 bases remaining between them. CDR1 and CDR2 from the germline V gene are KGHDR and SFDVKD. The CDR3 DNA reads TGTGCCACCAGTGAGGACGGGACGACAACTAATGAAAAACTGTTTTTT. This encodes CATSEDGTTTNEKLFF.

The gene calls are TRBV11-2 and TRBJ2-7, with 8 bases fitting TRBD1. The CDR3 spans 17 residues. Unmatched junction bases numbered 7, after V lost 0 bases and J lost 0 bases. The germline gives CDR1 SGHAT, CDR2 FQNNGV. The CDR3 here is CASSLDVWGQDSYEQYF. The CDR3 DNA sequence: TGTGCCAGCAGCTTAGACGTATGGGGACAGGACTCCTACGAGCAGTACTTC.

CDR3 protein: CASSQDFAGATGELFF. The CDR3, as DNA: TGCGCCAGCAGCCAAGATTTTGCGGGCGCGACCGGGGAGCTGTTTTTT. The V gene is TRBV4-1, the J gene TRBJ2-2, with D tentatively TRBD2 (5 bases). Germline CDR1 and CDR2: MGHRA and YSYEKL. The CDR3 is 16 residues long. The ends were cut back, 0 bases at V and 5 bases at J, with 13 bases in the middle.

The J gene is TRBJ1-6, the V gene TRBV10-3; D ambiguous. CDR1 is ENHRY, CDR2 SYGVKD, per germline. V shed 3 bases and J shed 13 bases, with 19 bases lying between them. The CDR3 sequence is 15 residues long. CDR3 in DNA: TGTGCCATCAGTGATAATGAGAGTGGTAGGATTCCCCTCCACTTT. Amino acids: CAISDNESGRIPLHF.

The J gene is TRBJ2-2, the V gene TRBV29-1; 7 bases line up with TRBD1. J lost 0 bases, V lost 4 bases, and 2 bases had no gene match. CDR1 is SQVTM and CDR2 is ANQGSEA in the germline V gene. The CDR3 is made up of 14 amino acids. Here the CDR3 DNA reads TGCAGCGTTGGGACAGGTTCGAACACCGGGGAGCTGTTTTTT. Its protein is CSVGTGSNTGELFF.

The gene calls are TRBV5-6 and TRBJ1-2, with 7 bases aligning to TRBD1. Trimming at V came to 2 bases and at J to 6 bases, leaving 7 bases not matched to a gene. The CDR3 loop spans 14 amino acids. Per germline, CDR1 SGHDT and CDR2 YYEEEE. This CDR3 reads CASSFGRGKDGYTF. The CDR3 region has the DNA TGTGCCAGCAGCTTCGGCAGGGGGAAGGATGGCTACACCTTC.

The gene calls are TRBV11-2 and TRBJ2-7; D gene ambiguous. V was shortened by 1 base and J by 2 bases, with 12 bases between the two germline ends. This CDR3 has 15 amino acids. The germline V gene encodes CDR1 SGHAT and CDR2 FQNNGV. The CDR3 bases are TGTGCCAGCAGCTTAGCAGTACACCTTACCTACGAGCAGTACTTC. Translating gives CASSLAVHLTYEQYF.

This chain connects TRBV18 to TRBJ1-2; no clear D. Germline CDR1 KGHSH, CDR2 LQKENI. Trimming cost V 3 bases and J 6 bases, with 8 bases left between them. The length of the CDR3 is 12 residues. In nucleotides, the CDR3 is TGTGCCAGCTCACCTGACGCCCATGGCTACACCTTC. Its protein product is CASSPDAHGYTF.

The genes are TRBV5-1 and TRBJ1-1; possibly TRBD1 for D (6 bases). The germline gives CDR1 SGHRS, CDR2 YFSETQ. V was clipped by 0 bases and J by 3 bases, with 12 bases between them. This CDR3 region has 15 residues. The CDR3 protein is CASSLVSDSYTEAFF. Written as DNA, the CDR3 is TGCGCCAGCAGCTTGGTATCGGACAGCTACACTGAAGCTTTCTTT.